These 25 T cell receptor beta chains originate from one sample sequenced in a study of T cells in localized non-small cell lung cancer. Only in-frame clones appear in the TCRdb table, and some are missing; sequencing was by immunoSEQ multiplex PCR. The table lists tens of thousands of clones, 88% of them singletons. The sequenced sample was peripheral blood, obtained before any cancer treatment. The receptors were sampled from a woman aged 40-69 years with stage I squamous cell lung carcinoma.

This clone was counted once. The rearrangement joins TRBV7-3 to TRBJ2-3; D unclear. This CDR3 contains 14 residues. The V end lost 2 bases, the J end lost 0 bases, and 6 bases lay between the germline ends. CDR1 is SGHTA and CDR2 is FQGTGA in the germline V gene. This CDR3 is CASSLVASTDTQYF. In nucleotides, the CDR3 is TGTGCCAGCAGCTTAGTTGCTAGCACAGATACGCAGTATTTT.

V gene TRBV19 combines with J gene TRBJ1-1; D might be TRBD1 (5 bases). CDR1 LNHDA and CDR2 SQIVND come from the germline V gene (reference sequence). This CDR3 comprises 14 residues. Trimming cost V 6 bases and J 1 base, with 12 bases left between them. CDR3 protein: CASSQGLGNTEAFF. DNA of the CDR3: TGTGCCAGTAGCCAGGGTTTGGGGAACACTGAAGCTTTCTTT.

The chain has TRBV9 and TRBJ2-2; perhaps TRBD1 as D (5 bases). The CDR3 runs to 16 residues. V was pared by 2 bases and J by 0 bases, with 11 bases between. CDR1 is SGDLS and CDR2 is YYNGEE in the germline V gene. The CDR3 region has the DNA TGTGCCAGCAGCGTTTTAGGGGCGTCGAACACCGGGGAGCTGTTTTTT. As protein: CASSVLGASNTGELFF.

The chain uses TRBV19 and TRBJ1-6; no firm D call. In germline, CDR1 is LNHDA, CDR2 SQIVND (reference sequence). Trimming stripped 3 bases from V and 8 bases from J, with 5 bases between. There are 12 residues in the CDR3. The CDR3 reads CASSMRDSPLHF. The DNA for the CDR3 is TGTGCCAGTAGTATGAGGGATTCACCCCTCCACTTT.

J is TRBJ1-1 and V is TRBV12-5; perhaps TRBD1 as D (6 bases). The germline gives CDR1 LGHNT, CDR2 FRNRAP. The CDR3 runs 15 residues. V lost 3 bases and J lost 5, with 16 bases in between. The CDR3 DNA follows: TGTGCTAGTGGTTTTGCGGGGGCAAGGGGAACTGAAGCTTTCTTT. Amino acids: CASGFAGARGTEAFF. The full variable domain, rest sourced from reference TRBV12-5 and TRBJ1-1, is DARVTQTPRHKVTEMGQEVTMRCQPILGHNTVFWYRQTMMQGLELLAYFRNRAPLDDSGMPKDRFSAEMPDATLATLKIQPSEPRDSAVYFCASGFAGARGTEAFFGQGTRLTVV.

The chain joins TRBV6-1 to TRBJ1-2, with D maybe TRBD1 (5 bases). The CDR3 consists of 13 residues. Trimming left V 7 bases short and J 1 base short, with 10 bases between. The germline V gene encodes CDR1 MNHNS and CDR2 SASEGT. The CDR3 loop reads CASTRDHNYGYTF. CDR3 nucleotide sequence: TGTGCCAGCACCCGGGACCATAACTATGGCTACACCTTC.

The V call is TRBV30, the J call TRBJ2-3, with unresolved D. CDR1 and CDR2 (germline): GTSNPN, SVGIG (reference sequence). The CDR3 is made up of 15 amino acids. Deletions cut 3 bases from V and 3 bases from J, with 16 bases between. In nucleotides, the CDR3 is TGTGCCTGGAGATTAGGGCTTACGGTTACAGATACGCAGTATTTT. Protein product: CAWRLGLTVTDTQYF.

CDR3 bases: TGTGCCAGCAGCGCGACTAGCGGGGACTACGAGCAGTACTTC. Amino acids: CASSATSGDYEQYF. This chain uses TRBV7-9 with TRBJ2-7; TRBD2 matches 11 bases. J was trimmed by 3 bases and V by 5 bases; bases with no gene match: 3. This CDR3 has 14 amino acids. Germline assignment: CDR1 SEHNR and CDR2 FQNEAQ (reference sequence).

V and J are TRBV7-3 and TRBJ2-1, with 9 nucleotides matching TRBD1. Losses at the gene ends were 5 bases for V and 1 base for J; bases not matched to a gene: 12. CDR1 SGHTA and CDR2 FQGTGA come from the germline V gene. The CDR3 length is 18 residues. CDR3 amino acids: CASSLKAPGTGSYNEQFF. The CDR3 DNA follows: TGTGCCAGCAGCCTGAAGGCCCCCGGGACAGGGTCCTACAATGAGCAGTTCTTC.

This chain uses TRBV6-1 with TRBJ1-1, with D perhaps matching TRBD1 (6 bases). V lost 4 bases, J lost 2 bases, and 14 bases lay in between. Per germline, CDR1 MNHNS and CDR2 SASEGT. CDR3 length equals 15 residues. Here the CDR3 DNA reads TGTGCCAGCAGTGGAGGGGGGGGTTTTAACACTGAAGCTTTCTTT. This codes for CASSGGGGFNTEAFF.

V gene TRBV5-6 combines with J gene TRBJ2-4; D could derive from TRBD1 or TRBD2 (6 bases each). Germline assignment: CDR1 SGHDT and CDR2 YYEEEE. Deletions cut 1 base from V and 8 bases from J, with 10 bases between. This CDR3 is built from 13 residues. CDR3 region: CASSLIRGDIQYF. The CDR3 DNA reads TGTGCCAGCAGCTTGATTAGGGGGGACATTCAGTACTTC.

The chain uses TRBV11-2 and TRBJ2-7; TRBD1 or TRBD2 may be the D gene (5 bases each). V lost 1 base and J 2 bases, leaving 18 bases between the germline ends. Germline values: CDR1 SGHAT, CDR2 FQNNGV. CDR3 length: 17 residues. The CDR3 DNA is TGTGCCAGCAGCTTAGCGGGTGGGGCGGGTGCAGCCTACGAGCAGTACTTC. Encoded protein: CASSLAGGAGAAYEQYF.

V gene TRBV29-1 combines with J gene TRBJ1-1; D is unclear. The CDR3 length is 15 residues. The V gene's germline CDR1 is SQVTM and CDR2 ANQGSEA. Trimming removed 7 bases at V and 1 base at J, with 19 bases between. CDR3 sequence (DNA): TGCAGCGCCACTCTAACAAGGACGGCGAACACTGAAGCTTTCTTT. Translated: CSATLTRTANTEAFF. The whole variable domain, filled in from reference TRBV29-1 and TRBJ1-1, reads SAVISQKPSRDICQRGTSLTIQCQVDSQVTMMFWYRQQPGQSLTLIATANQGSEATYESGFVIDKFPISRPNLTFSTLTVSNMSPEDSSIYLCSATLTRTANTEAFFGQGTRLTVV.

The chain joins TRBV5-4 to TRBJ2-1, with 8 positions matching TRBD2. The CDR3 totals 15 residues. Germline CDR1 reads SGHNT; CDR2 reads YYREEE (reference sequence). V dropped 6 bases and J dropped 5; count of bases not matched to a gene: 10. The CDR3 protein is CASTWQTGGNNEQFF. The CDR3 nucleotides read TGTGCCAGCACCTGGCAAACGGGGGGGAACAATGAGCAGTTCTTC.

The chain carries TRBV10-3 and TRBJ1-6; D uncertain. The CDR3 length is 13 residues. Deletions cut 7 bases from V and 6 bases from J, with 10 bases between. CDR1 and CDR2 (germline): ENHRY, SYGVKD. Here the CDR3 reads CAIMDSLNSPLHF. The CDR3 DNA follows: TGTGCCATCATGGACTCCCTTAATTCACCCCTCCACTTT.

This clone has only one observation. The chain combines TRBV7-9 with TRBJ2-5; D gene unclear. Germline assignment: CDR1 SEHNR and CDR2 FQNEAQ (reference sequence). The ends were cut back, 5 bases at V and 6 bases at J, with 13 bases in the middle. The CDR3 covers 13 residues. In nucleotides, the CDR3 is TGTGCCAGCAGCCCCGCGTCTGGACAGACCCAGTACTTC. As protein: CASSPASGQTQYF.

The chain carries TRBV6-1 and TRBJ1-2, with D perhaps matching TRBD1 (5 bases). CDR3 length: 15 amino acids. Germline V lookup: CDR1 MNHNS, CDR2 SASEGT. Trimming pared 6 bases from V and 8 bases from J, leaving 22 bases between. CDR3 protein: CASRLNHGTFGGYTF. DNA for the CDR3: TGTGCCAGCAGACTCAATCATGGGACGTTTGGGGGCTACACCTTC.

The chain uses TRBV9 and TRBJ1-1; perhaps TRBD1 as D (5 bases). Trimming removed 3 bases from V and 10 bases from J, with 13 bases in between. CDR1 SGDLS and CDR2 YYNGEE come from the germline V gene. This CDR3 has 12 amino acids. CDR3 DNA: TGTGCCAGCAGCGGCCGTTCGGGGGGAGCTTTCTTT. Translating it yields CASSGRSGGAFF.

V is TRBV20-1 and J is TRBJ2-1; D might be TRBD2 (5 bases). Trimming pared 5 bases from V and 9 bases from J, leaving 8 bases between. The CDR3 extends over 10 amino acids. The V gene's germline CDR1 is DFQATT and CDR2 SNEGSKA (reference sequence). For the CDR3, the DNA is TGCAGTGCTTCAGCGGTTGAGCAGTTCTTC. Encoded protein: CSASAVEQFF.

J is TRBJ2-2 and V is TRBV5-1; 10 bases fit TRBD1. CDR3 length: 15 amino acids. CDR1 SGHRS and CDR2 YFSETQ come from the germline V gene. The J segment lost 5 bases and the V segment lost 4 bases, leaving 5 bases of the junction unmatched. The CDR3 bases are TGCGCCAGCAGCGGAAGACAGGGGGCAACCGGGGAGCTGTTTTTT. It translates to CASSGRQGATGELFF.

The chain employs TRBV30 and TRBJ1-1; D is perhaps TRBD1 (6 bases). Trimming shortened V by 0 bases and J by 1 base, and 12 bases separated the two germline ends. Per germline, CDR1 GTSNPN and CDR2 SVGIG (reference sequence). The CDR3 loop spans 15 amino acids. The CDR3 region has the DNA TGTGCCTGGAGTGTATTTGGGACACAGAACACTGAAGCTTTCTTT. This gives the protein CAWSVFGTQNTEAFF.

This sequence joins TRBV19 and TRBJ1-1; D is unresolved. V was shortened by 6 bases and J by 0 bases, with 8 bases between the two germline ends. The CDR3 covers 13 residues. In germline, CDR1 is LNHDA, CDR2 SQIVND (reference sequence). In nucleotides, the CDR3 is TGTGCCAGTAGCCCTAGGGTGAACACTGAAGCTTTCTTT. It is translated as CASSPRVNTEAFF.

This clone appeared a single time. V is TRBV29-1 and J is TRBJ2-5; D gene unclear. Trimming removed 6 bases from V and 4 bases from J, with 18 bases in between. Germline V gene data show CDR1 as SQVTM and CDR2 as ANQGSEA. The CDR3 is 14 amino acids. In DNA, the CDR3 is TGCAGCGTGCATAGGGAATCGATTGGAGAGACCCAGTACTTC. Translated: CSVHRESIGETQYF.

The J gene is TRBJ1-5, the V gene TRBV4-1, with a possible D match to TRBD1 (6 bases). V lost 0 bases and J lost 5, with 14 bases in between. The CDR3 covers 16 residues. Germline CDR1 reads MGHRA; CDR2 reads YSYEKL. The CDR3 bases are TGCGCCAGCAGCCAAGAGCGTGCAGGGGCAGATCAGCCCCAGCATTTT. Translation gives CASSQERAGADQPQHF.

This sequence joins TRBV5-4 and TRBJ2-7; unclear D gene. CDR1 and CDR2 (germline): SGHNT, YYREEE (reference sequence). The CDR3 length is 14 residues. Trimming shortened V by 4 bases and J by 3 bases, and 14 bases separated the two germline ends. The CDR3 nucleotides read TGTGCCAGCAGCCGCTATTCCGCCCACTACGAGCAGTACTTC. Amino acid sequence: CASSRYSAHYEQYF.